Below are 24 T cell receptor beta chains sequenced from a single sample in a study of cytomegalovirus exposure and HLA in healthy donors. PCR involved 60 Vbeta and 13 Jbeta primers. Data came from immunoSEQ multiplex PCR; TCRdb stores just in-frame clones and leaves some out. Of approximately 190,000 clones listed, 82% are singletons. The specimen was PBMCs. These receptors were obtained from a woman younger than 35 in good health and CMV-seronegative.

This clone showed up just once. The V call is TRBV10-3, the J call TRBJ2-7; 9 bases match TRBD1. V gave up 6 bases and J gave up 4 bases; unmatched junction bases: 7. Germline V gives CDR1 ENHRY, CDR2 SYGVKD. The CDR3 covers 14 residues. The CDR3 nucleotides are TGTGCCATCAGCCCGGGACAGGGCTTATACGAGCAGTACTTC. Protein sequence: CAISPGQGLYEQYF.

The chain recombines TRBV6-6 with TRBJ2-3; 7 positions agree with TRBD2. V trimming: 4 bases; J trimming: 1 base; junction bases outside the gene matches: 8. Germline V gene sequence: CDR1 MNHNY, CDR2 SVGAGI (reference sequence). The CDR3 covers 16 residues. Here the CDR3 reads CASSSGGGFGTDTQYF. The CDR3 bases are TGTGCCAGCAGTTCGGGGGGTGGCTTCGGCACAGATACGCAGTATTTT.

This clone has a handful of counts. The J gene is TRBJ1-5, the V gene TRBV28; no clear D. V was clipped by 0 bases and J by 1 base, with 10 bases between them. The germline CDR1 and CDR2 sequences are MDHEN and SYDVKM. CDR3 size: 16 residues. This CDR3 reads CASSLWRRPSNQPQHF. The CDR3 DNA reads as TGTGCCAGCAGTTTATGGCGGCGGCCGAGCAATCAGCCCCAGCATTTT.

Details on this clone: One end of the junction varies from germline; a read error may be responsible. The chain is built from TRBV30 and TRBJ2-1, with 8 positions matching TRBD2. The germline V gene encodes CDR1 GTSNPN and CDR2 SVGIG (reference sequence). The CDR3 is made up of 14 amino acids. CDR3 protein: CTWSGGTRGNEQFF. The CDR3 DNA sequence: TGTACCTGGAGTGGGGGGACTAGGGGAAATGAGCAATTCTTC.

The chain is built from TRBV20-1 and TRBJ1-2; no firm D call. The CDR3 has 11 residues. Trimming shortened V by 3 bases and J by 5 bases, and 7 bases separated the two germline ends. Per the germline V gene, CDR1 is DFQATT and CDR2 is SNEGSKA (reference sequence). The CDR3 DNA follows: TGCAGTGCTAGGAACTGGTATGGCTACACCTTC. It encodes CSARNWYGYTF.

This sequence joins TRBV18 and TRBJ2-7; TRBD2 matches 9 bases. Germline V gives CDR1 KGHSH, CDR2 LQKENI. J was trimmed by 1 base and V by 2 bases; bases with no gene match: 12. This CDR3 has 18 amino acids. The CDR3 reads CASSPNTPSSGASYEQYF. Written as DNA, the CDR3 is TGTGCCAGCTCACCAAATACCCCCTCTAGCGGGGCATCCTACGAGCAGTACTTC. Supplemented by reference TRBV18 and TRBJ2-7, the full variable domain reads NAGVMQNPRHLVRRRGQEARLRCSPMKGHSHVYWYRQLPEEGLKFMVYLQKENIIDESGMPKERFSAEFPKEGPSILRIQQVVRGDSAAYFCASSPNTPSSGASYEQYFGPGTRLTVT.

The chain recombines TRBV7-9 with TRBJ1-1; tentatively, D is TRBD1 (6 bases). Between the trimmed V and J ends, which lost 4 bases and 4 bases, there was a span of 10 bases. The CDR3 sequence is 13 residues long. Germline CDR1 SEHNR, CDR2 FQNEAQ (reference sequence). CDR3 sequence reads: CASSSQGRTEAFF. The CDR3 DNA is TGTGCCAGCAGCTCACAGGGACGCACTGAAGCTTTCTTT.

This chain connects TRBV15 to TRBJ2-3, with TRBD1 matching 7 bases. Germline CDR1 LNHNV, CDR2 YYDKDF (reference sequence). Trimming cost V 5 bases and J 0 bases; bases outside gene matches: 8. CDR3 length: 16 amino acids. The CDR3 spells CATSPRGGFSTDTQYF. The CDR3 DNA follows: TGTGCCACCAGCCCCCGAGGGGGCTTCAGCACAGATACGCAGTATTTT.

The chain's CDR3 is CAWTLAGREQYF. The CDR3 region has the DNA TGTGCCTGGACCCTGGCAGGGAGGGAGCAGTACTTC. J is TRBJ2-7 and V is TRBV30; D is possibly TRBD2 (6 bases). CDR1 is GTSNPN and CDR2 is SVGIG in the germline V gene (reference sequence). V dropped 4 bases and J dropped 7 bases, with 14 bases sitting between them. CDR3 length equals 12 residues.

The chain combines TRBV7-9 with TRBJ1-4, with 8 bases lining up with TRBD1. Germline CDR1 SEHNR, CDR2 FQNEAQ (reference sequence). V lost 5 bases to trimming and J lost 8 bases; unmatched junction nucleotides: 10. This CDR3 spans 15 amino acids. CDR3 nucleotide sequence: TGTGCCAGCAGCACGCAGTCAGGGGGCGAGGAAAAACTGTTTTTT. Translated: CASSTQSGGEEKLFF. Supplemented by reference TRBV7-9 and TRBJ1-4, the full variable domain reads DTGVSQNPRHKITKRGQNVTFRCDPISEHNRLYWYRQTLGQGPEFLTYFQNEAQLEKSRLLSDRFSAERPKGSFSTLEIQRTEQGDSAMYLCASSTQSGGEEKLFFGSGTQLSVL.

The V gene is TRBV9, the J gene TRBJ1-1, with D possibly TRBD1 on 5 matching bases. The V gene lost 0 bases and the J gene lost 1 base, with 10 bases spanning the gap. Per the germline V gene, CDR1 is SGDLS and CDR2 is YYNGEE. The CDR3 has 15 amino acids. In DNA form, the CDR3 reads TGTGCCAGCAGCGTAGGGGGGGAGTGGAACACTGAAGCTTTCTTT. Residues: CASSVGGEWNTEAFF.

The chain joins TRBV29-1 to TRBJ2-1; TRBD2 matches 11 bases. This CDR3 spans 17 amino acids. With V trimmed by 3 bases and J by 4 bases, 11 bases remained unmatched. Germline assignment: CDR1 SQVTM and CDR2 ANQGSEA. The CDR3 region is CSVDGTSGPDRYNEQFF. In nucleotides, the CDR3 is TGCAGCGTTGATGGGACTAGCGGCCCAGACAGGTACAATGAGCAGTTCTTC.

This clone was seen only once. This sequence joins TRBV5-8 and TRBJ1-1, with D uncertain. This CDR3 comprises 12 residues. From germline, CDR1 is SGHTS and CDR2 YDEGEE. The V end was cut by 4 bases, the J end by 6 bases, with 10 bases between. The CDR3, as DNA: TGTGCCAGCAGCCTTGTCACACCTGAAGCTTTCTTT. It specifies CASSLVTPEAFF.

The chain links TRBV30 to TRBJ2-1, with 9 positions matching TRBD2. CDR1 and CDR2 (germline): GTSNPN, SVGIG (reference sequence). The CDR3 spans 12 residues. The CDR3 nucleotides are TGTTGGGCGGGGGGGGCCCACAATGAGCAGTTCTTC. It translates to CWAGGAHNEQFF.

CDR3 DNA sequence: TGTGCCAGCGAGGCCACGTCCCCCGATCAGCCCCAGCATTTT. Residues: CASEATSPDQPQHF. The chain is built from TRBV19 and TRBJ1-5; D remains unclear. V was trimmed by 9 bases and J by 5 bases, leaving 17 bases between them. The germline V gene encodes CDR1 LNHDA and CDR2 SQIVND (reference sequence). The CDR3 consists of 14 residues.

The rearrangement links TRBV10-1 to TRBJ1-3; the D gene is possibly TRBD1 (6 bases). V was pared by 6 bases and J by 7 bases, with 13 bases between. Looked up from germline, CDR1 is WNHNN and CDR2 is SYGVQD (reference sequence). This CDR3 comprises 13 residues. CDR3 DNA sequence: TGCGCCAGCAGACAGGGTCCGTGGAACACCATATATTTT. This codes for CASRQGPWNTIYF.

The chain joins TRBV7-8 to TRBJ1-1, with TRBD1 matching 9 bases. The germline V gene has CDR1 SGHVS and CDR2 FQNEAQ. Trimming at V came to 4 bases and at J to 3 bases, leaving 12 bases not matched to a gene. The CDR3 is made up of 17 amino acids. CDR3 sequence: CASSSPPDRGLDTEAFF. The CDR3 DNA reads TGTGCCAGCAGCTCACCCCCGGACAGGGGACTTGACACTGAAGCTTTCTTT. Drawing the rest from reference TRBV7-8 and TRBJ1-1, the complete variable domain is GAGVSQSPRYKVAKRGQDVALRCDPISGHVSLFWYQQALGQGPEFLTYFQNEAQLDKSGLPSDRFFAERPEGSVSTLKIQRTQQEDSAVYLCASSSPPDRGLDTEAFFGQGTRLTVV.

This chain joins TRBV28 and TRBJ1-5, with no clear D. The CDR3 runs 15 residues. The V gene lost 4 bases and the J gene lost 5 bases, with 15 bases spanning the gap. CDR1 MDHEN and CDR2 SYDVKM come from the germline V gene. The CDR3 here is CASSSLSSPYQPQHF. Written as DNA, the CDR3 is TGTGCCAGCAGTTCGCTCTCCAGTCCCTATCAGCCCCAGCATTTT.

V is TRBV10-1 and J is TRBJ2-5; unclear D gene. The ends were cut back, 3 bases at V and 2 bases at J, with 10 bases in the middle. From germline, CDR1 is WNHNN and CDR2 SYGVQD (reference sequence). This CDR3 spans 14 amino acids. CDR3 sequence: CASSDRFGQETQYF. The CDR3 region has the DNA TGCGCCAGCAGTGATAGGTTCGGGCAAGAGACCCAGTACTTC.

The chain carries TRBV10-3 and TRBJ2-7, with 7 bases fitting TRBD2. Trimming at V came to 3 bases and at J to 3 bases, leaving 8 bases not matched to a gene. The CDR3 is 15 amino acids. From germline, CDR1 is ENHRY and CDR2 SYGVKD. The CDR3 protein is CAISEGAGILYEQYF. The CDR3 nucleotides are TGTGCCATCAGTGAAGGAGCGGGGATTCTCTACGAGCAGTACTTC.

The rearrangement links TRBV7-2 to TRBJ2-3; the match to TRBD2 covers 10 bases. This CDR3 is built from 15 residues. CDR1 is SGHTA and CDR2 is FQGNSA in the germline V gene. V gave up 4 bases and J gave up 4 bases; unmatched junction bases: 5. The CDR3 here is CASSWSGREADTQYF. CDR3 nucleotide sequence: TGTGCCAGCAGCTGGAGCGGGAGGGAGGCAGATACGCAGTATTTT.

CDR3 sequence: CATSRETGVGQPQHF. The CDR3 bases are TGTGCCACCAGCAGAGAGACAGGGGTAGGTCAGCCCCAGCATTTT. This chain uses TRBV15 with TRBJ1-5, with 8 bases aligning to TRBD1. Germline CDR1 LNHNV, CDR2 YYDKDF (reference sequence). J lost 6 bases, V lost 0 bases, and 4 bases had no gene match. CDR3 length: 15 amino acids.

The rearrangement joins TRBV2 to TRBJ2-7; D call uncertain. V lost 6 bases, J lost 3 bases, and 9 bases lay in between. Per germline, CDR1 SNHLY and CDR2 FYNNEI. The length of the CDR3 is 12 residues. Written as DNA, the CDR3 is TGTGCCAGCAGGCTGATAGACTACGAGCAGTACTTC. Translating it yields CASRLIDYEQYF.

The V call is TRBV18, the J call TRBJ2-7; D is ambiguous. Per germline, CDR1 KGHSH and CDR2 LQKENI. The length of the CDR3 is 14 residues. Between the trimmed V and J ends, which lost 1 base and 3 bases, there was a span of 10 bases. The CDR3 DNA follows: TGTGCCAGCTCACCACTGCAGGTAGACTACGAGCAGTACTTC. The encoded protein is CASSPLQVDYEQYF.